This T cell receptor (beta chain) appears in the sequencing data of a study of T cell responses to AZD1222 COVID-19 vaccine. Study-wide findings and caveats: Donors were largely white British and mainly female; clonal diversity was possibly underestimated. Breadth and depth of Spike-specific TCRs rose after two AZD1222 doses.

Trimming stripped 8 bases from V and 6 bases from J, with 16 bases between. CDR1 is SEHNR, CDR2 FQNEAQ, per germline (reference sequence). The CDR3 totals 13 residues. A note on this clone: Its matching antigen is unknown.

The assay was immunoSEQ multiplex PCR, and TCRdb's table has in-frame clones only and misses some. Among approximately 110,000 clones, nearly 90% were seen once, and the ten largest hold 3.5% to 4.5%. The chain carries TRBV7-9 and TRBJ1-2; the D gene is possibly TRBD1 (6 bases). The material was peripheral blood, obtained on day 0 of AZD1222 vaccination. This TCR came from an adult in good health. CDR3 in DNA: TGTGCCAGCGTCACAGCGGGGGGCGATGGCTACACCTTC. As protein: CASVTAGGDGYTF.